The rows below give T cell receptor beta chains drawn from one sample of a study of response to subunit inactivated influenza vaccine. TCRdb redid the calling of the RT-PCR reads with MiXCR, one entry per CDR3 protein. The sample carries about 500,000 distinct CDR3 sequences, 15% to 20% recorded once. The specimen was CD4+ T cells sorted from PBMCs, collected roughly 24 months after vaccination. The origin of the receptors is a man between 50 and 75 years old who received an inactivated influenza vaccine. CDR3s leave out the opening cysteine and the closing phenylalanine or tryptophan. Each record gives: J gene, V gene, CDR3 length, CDR3 protein.

TRBJ1-1,TRBV25-1,13,ASSEYHPAKAEAF
TRBJ2-1,TRBV12-3/TRBV12-4,12,ASRNTSSYNEQF
TRBJ2-3,TRBV7-3,13,ASSFLGGEGGTQY
TRBJ2-1,TRBV12-3/TRBV12-4,13,ASTRAGSSYNEQF
TRBJ1-3,TRBV7-2,13,ASSLAGATGNTIY
TRBJ2-7,TRBV4-3,14,ASSQELTSGIYEQY
TRBJ2-6,TRBV6-5,17,ASSYLPFQKSAGANVLT
TRBJ1-2,TRBV3-1,13,ASSQARTGVGSVS
TRBJ2-1,TRBV20-1,13,SAGPPSGYYNEQF
TRBJ2-7,TRBV6-2/TRBV6-3,11,ASRGRSLYEQY
TRBJ2-7,TRBV28,13,ASSLPTGISYEQY
TRBJ2-7,TRBV14,12,ASSQFSGGSEQY
TRBJ2-7,TRBV6-1,15,ASSKDRTPLLSYEQY
TRBJ2-1,TRBV28,13,ASSFVLRSYNEQF
TRBJ2-7,TRBV29-1,11,SYSETGGGEQY
TRBJ2-7,TRBV3-1,11,ASSQAGVNEQY
TRBJ1-3,TRBV18,13,ASSPPPGRGNTIY
TRBJ2-3,TRBV20-1,13,SARGSGQGTDTQY